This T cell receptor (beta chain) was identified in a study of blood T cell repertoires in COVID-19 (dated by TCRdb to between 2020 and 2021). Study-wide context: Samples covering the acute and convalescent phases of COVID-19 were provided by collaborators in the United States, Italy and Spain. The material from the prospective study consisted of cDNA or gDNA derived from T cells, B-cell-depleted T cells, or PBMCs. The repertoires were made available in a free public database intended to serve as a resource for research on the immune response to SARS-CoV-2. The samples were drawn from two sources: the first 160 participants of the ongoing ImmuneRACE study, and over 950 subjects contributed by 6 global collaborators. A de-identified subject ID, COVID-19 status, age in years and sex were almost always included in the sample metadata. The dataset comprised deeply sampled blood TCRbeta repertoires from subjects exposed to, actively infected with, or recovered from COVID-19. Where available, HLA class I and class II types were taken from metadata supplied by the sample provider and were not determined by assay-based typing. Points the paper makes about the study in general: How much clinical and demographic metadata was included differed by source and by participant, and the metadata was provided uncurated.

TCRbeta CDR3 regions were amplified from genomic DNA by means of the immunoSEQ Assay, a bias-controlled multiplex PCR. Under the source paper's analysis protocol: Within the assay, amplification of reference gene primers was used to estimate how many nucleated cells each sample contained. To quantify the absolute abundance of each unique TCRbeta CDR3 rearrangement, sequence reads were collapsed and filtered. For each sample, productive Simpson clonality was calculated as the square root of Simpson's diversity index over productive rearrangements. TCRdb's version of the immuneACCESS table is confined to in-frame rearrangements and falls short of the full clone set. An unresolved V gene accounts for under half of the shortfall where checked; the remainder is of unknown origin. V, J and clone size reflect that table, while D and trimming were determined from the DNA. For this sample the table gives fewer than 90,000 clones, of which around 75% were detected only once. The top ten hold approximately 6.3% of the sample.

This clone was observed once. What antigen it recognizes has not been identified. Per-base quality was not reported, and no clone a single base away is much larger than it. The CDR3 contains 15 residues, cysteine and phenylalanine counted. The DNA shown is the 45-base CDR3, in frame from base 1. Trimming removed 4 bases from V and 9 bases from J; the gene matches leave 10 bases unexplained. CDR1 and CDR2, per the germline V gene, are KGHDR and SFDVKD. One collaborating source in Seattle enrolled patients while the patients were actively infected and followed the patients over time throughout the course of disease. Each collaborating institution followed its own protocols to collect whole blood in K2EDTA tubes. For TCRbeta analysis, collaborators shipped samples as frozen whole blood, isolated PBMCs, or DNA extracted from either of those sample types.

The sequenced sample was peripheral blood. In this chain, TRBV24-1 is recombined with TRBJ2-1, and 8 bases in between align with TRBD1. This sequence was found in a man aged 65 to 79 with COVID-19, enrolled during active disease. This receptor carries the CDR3 CATSDPGLTGGEQFF. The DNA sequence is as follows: TGTGCCACCAGTGACCCGGGACTCACAGGGGGTGAGCAGTTCTTC.